These T cell receptor beta chains were read from a single sample in a study of blood T cell repertoires in COVID-19. Repertoires were generated with immunoSEQ multiplex PCR, while TCRdb's copy carries only in-frame clones and drops some. The sample has about 15,000 clones, roughly 84% seen once; the top ten hold about 9%. The sample comprised peripheral blood. These receptors came from a human donor in a cohort sampled during active COVID-19. CDR3s include the opening cysteine and the closing phenylalanine or tryptophan. For some rows the clone size is stated as once, few or many, or as a class when expanded; others skip it.

>TRBJ2-7|TRBV18|.
CASSPGTGSLGHEQYF
>TRBJ1-2|TRBV6-2/TRBV6-3|.
CASSYSSAARYTF
>TRBJ2-5|TRBV5-1|.
CASSSQVPQETQYF
>TRBJ2-3|TRBV5-1|.
CASSFQGWGDTQYF
>TRBJ2-1|TRBV28|.
CASSSRQDFYNEQFF
>TRBJ1-1|TRBV7-3|.
CASSFHRYPNTEAFF
>TRBJ1-2|TRBV6-5|.
CASSYDRGRSYTF
>TRBJ2-5|TRBV6-2/TRBV6-3|.
CASSYARSSQETQYF
>TRBJ1-2|TRBV27|once
CASTTGTGFYGYTF
>TRBJ2-1|TRBV29-1|.
CSVAHRVNNEQFF
>TRBJ2-5|TRBV3-1/TRBV3-2|.
CASSHQTSGVWETQYF
>TRBJ2-5|TRBV27|.
CASSLKLAQWETQYF
>TRBJ1-2|TRBV27|few
CASSPRGGNGYTF
>TRBJ1-1|TRBV19|.
CASSILDRAPEAFF
>TRBJ1-2|TRBV6-5|.
CASAGVSRDYGYTF
>TRBJ2-5|TRBV4-1|.
CASSPRKLAYQETQYF
>TRBJ2-3|TRBV7-3|.
CASSTTGGFSTDTQYF
>TRBJ1-3|TRBV6-5|once
CASRIDSGNTIYF
>TRBJ2-7|TRBV19|.
CASSMDLGATSYEQYF
>TRBJ2-2|TRBV14|few
CASSQGGQITGELFF
>TRBJ2-3|TRBV5-4|.
CASSQTGTGDPDTQYF
>TRBJ2-5|TRBV7-7|few
CASSFGGREETQYF
>TRBJ2-3|TRBV9|.
CASSVDGVRGADTQYF
>TRBJ1-1|TRBV28|.
CASRESRADTEAFF
>TRBJ2-7|TRBV11-3|.
CASSLDGGSGGFEQYF
>TRBJ2-2|TRBV7-2|once
CASTRLAGNTGELFF
>TRBJ2-1|TRBV7-3|.
CASRPHPTGTSGNEQFF